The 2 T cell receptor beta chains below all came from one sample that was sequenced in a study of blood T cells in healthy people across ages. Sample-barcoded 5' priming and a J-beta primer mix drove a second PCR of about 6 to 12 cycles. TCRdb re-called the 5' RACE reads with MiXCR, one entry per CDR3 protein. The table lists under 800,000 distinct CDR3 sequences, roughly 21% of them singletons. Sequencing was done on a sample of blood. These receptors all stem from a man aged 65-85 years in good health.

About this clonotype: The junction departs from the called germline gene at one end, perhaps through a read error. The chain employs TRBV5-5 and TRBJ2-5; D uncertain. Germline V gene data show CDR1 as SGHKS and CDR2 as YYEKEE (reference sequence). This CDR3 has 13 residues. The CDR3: CASSLSWKDTQYF. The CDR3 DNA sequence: TGTGCCAGCAGCCTAAGTTGGAAAGATACCCAGTACTTC.

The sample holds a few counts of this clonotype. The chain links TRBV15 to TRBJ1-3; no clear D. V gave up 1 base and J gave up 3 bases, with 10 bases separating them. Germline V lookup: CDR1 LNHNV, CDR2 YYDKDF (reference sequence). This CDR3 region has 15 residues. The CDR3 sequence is CATSRVGEVGNTIYF. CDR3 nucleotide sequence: TGTGCCACCAGCAGAGTAGGTGAAGTTGGAAACACCATATATTTT.